This TCR beta chain was retrieved from a study of blood T cell repertoires in COVID-19. Whole-study context: There were acute and convalescent COVID-19 samples, and they came from the United States, Italy and Spain. T cells, B-cell-depleted T cells, or PBMCs provided the cDNA or gDNA that served as material.

Per the original data handling: Amplified reference gene primers provided the basis for estimating nucleated cell counts. The method was immunoSEQ multiplex PCR; TCRdb's version includes in-frame clones alone and lacks a portion of them. That table is the source of V, J and clone size, and D and trimming were worked out from the DNA. The top ten clones hold approximately 2.1% of a sample with 150,000 to 200,000 clones, approximately 90% of them seen once. V lost 5 bases and J 8 bases, leaving 7 bases between the germline ends. Germline V CDR1 and CDR2: WSHSY, SAAADI. This CDR3 contains 12 residues. This TCR derives from a man aged 50-60 years who had recovered from COVID-19. Sequenced sample: peripheral blood. The gene calls are TRBV10-2 and TRBJ1-6; D gene unclear. The CDR3 sequence is CASSLPDSPLHF. The CDR3 nucleotides read TGCGCCAGCAGTCTTCCCGATTCACCCCTCCACTTT.